These 20 T cell receptor beta chains came from one sample sequenced in a study of T-cell reconstitution after alpha-beta-depleted transplantation in children. Construction of the TCRbeta library involved unique molecular identifiers. TCRdb ran MiXCR on the PCR reads and lists one entry per CDR3 protein. The repertoire holds hundreds of thousands of distinct CDR3 sequences, 10% seen once, with approximately 7% in the top ten. The source was PBMCs, collected before TCRalphabeta/CD19-depleted stem cell transplant. All receptors come from a boy under two years old with acute myeloid leukemia, due to receive a stem cell transplant.

The rearrangement uses TRBV6-5 and TRBJ2-3, with D tentatively TRBD2 (5 bases). V lost 0 bases, J lost 2 bases, and 12 bases lay in between. From germline, CDR1 is MNHEY and CDR2 SVGAGI. The CDR3 has 16 amino acids. The CDR3 nucleotides read TGTGCCAGCAGTTACTCGAACCGGGATATCACAGATACGCAGTATTTT. Translation gives CASSYSNRDITDTQYF.

This clonotype was detected many times. The V and J genes are TRBV20-1 and TRBJ2-5, with 7 bases identical to TRBD2. The CDR3 loop spans 14 amino acids. Germline assignment: CDR1 DFQATT and CDR2 SNEGSKA (reference sequence). The ends lost 4 bases at V and 0 bases at J; junction bases unmatched: 5. The DNA for the CDR3 is TGCAGTGCTACTAGCGGAGGATACCAAGAGACCCAGTACTTC. Protein product: CSATSGGYQETQYF.

This clonotype was observed at least ten times. The J gene is TRBJ2-7, the V gene TRBV10-3, with D maybe TRBD2 (7 bases). Germline CDR1 is ENHRY and CDR2 is SYGVKD. The CDR3 is made up of 17 amino acids. V was cut by 0 bases and J by 7 bases, with 22 bases left in between. The CDR3 nucleotides read TGTGCCATCAGTGAGTCTCGGGTCCGGGGGGCACATGGTGAGCAGTACTTC. As protein: CAISESRVRGAHGEQYF.

This clonotype was recorded at least ten times. V is TRBV4-3 and J is TRBJ2-3; 14 nucleotides align to TRBD2. Germline V CDR1 and CDR2: LGHNA, YSLEER. The CDR3 sequence is 18 residues long. Trimming cost V 0 bases and J 3 bases; bases outside gene matches: 5. CDR3 region: CASSQDNRLAGGTDTQYF. In nucleotides, the CDR3 is TGCGCCAGCAGCCAAGATAACCGACTAGCGGGAGGGACAGATACGCAGTATTTT.

This clonotype was detected ten times or more. The chain employs TRBV20-1 and TRBJ2-2, with D perhaps matching TRBD2 (5 bases). In germline, CDR1 is DFQATT, CDR2 SNEGSKA (reference sequence). Trimming removed 1 base from V and 7 bases from J, with 19 bases in between. The CDR3 is made up of 16 amino acids. This chain's CDR3 is CSARVPGEGYGGELFF. CDR3 nucleotides: TGCAGTGCTAGAGTACCCGGCGAGGGTTACGGCGGGGAGCTGTTTTTT.

This clonotype was recorded many times. The chain employs TRBV12-3 or TRBV12-4 and TRBJ2-5; TRBD1 or TRBD2 may be the D gene (5 bases each). V shed 2 bases and J shed 5 bases, with 15 bases lying between them. CDR3 length: 15 residues. The CDR3 DNA reads TGTGCCAGCAGTTTAATCGGTGGGACCTGGGAGACCCAGTACTTC. Its translation is CASSLIGGTWETQYF.

Ten or more counts support this clonotype. The CDR3 DNA is TGCAGCGCATTCAGAGATACGCAGTATTTT. It translates to CSAFRDTQYF. The V call is TRBV29-1, the J call TRBJ2-3; D uncertain. CDR1 and CDR2 from the germline V gene are SQVTM and ANQGSEA. Trimming pared 7 bases from V and 5 bases from J, leaving 7 bases between. The CDR3 covers 10 residues.

The chain is built from TRBV12-3 or TRBV12-4 and TRBJ2-3; D is unresolved. The CDR3 is 14 amino acids. V dropped 5 bases and J dropped 0 bases, with 9 bases sitting between them. For the CDR3, the DNA is TGTGCCAGCAGTAGACACGCCAGCACAGATACGCAGTATTTT. Its protein product is CASSRHASTDTQYF.

The rearrangement links TRBV27 to TRBJ2-7; 7 positions agree with TRBD2. Germline CDR1 MNHEY, CDR2 SMNVEV (reference sequence). This CDR3 is 14 amino acids long. Unmatched junction bases numbered 10, after V lost 4 bases and J lost 7 bases. The CDR3 is CASSYSGPSGEQYF. The CDR3, as DNA: TGTGCCAGCAGTTATAGCGGGCCGTCTGGGGAGCAGTACTTC.

This clonotype came up a few times. The V and J genes are TRBV5-5 and TRBJ2-2, with a tentative D call TRBD1 (5 bases). V lost 3 bases, J lost 0 bases, and 15 bases lay in between. This CDR3 spans 17 amino acids. CDR1 SGHKS and CDR2 YYEKEE come from the germline V gene (reference sequence). The CDR3 spells CASSSFDRSPNTGELFF. In DNA, the CDR3 is TGTGCCAGCAGCTCCTTTGACAGAAGCCCGAACACCGGGGAGCTGTTTTTT.

About this clonotype itself: Since a much larger clone is just one base distant, this may be a read error. This chain joins TRBV7-8 and TRBJ2-1; D uncertain. With 1 base removed from V and 9 bases from J, the gap between germline ends came to 10 bases. CDR3 length equals 13 residues. The V gene's germline CDR1 is SGHVS and CDR2 FQNEAQ. This chain's CDR3 is CASSLVLAREQFF. The CDR3 nucleotides are TGTGCCAGCAGCTTAGTGCTGGCGCGTGAGCAGTTCTTC. The full variable domain, with the rest looked up from reference TRBV7-8 and TRBJ2-1, is GAGVSQSPRYKVAKRGQDVALRCDPISGHVSLFWYQQALGQGPEFLTYFQNEAQLDKSGLPSDRFFAERPEGSVSTLKIQRTQQEDSAVYLCASSLVLAREQFFGPGTRLTVL.

To note about this clonotype: Since a much larger clone is just one base distant, this may be a read error. This sequence joins TRBV20-1 and TRBJ1-2; 7 bases are a match to TRBD1. Germline V lookup: CDR1 DFQATT, CDR2 SNEGSKA (reference sequence). The CDR3 is made up of 15 amino acids. V lost 6 bases to trimming and J lost 6 bases; unmatched junction nucleotides: 16. The CDR3 region is CSAVSGRTGVDGYTF. The CDR3 DNA sequence: TGCAGTGCCGTATCAGGGCGGACAGGAGTCGATGGCTACACCTTC.

Comment on this clonotype: Germline is not matched at one junction end, which may reflect a read error. The chain combines TRBV6-1 with TRBJ2-7; TRBD1 is a possible D gene (6 bases). The length of the CDR3 is 15 residues. Germline CDR1 and CDR2: MNHNS and SASEGT. The CDR3 DNA is TGTGCCTGCAGTGATGTCGGACAGAGCACCTACGAGCAGTACTTC. Its translation: CACSDVGQSTYEQYF.

The V call is TRBV4-3, the J call TRBJ2-7; a possible D gene is TRBD2 (6 bases). V lost 1 base and J 2 bases, leaving 15 bases between the germline ends. The CDR3 covers 16 residues. Germline V gives CDR1 LGHNA, CDR2 YSLEER. CDR3: CASSQVFTGVTYEQYF. CDR3 in DNA: TGCGCCAGCAGCCAAGTCTTCACGGGAGTCACCTACGAGCAGTACTTC.

This chain connects TRBV6-2 or TRBV6-3 to TRBJ1-5; TRBD1 is a possible D gene (6 bases). Per the germline V gene, CDR1 is MNHEY and CDR2 is SVGEGT. Trimming removed 0 bases from V and 6 bases from J, with 18 bases in between. This CDR3 is built from 17 residues. The CDR3 bases are TGTGCCAGCAGTTACTCGTTAGACGGGGGGCAAGGTCAGCCCCAGCATTTT. Residues: CASSYSLDGGQGQPQHF.

The chain combines TRBV6-5 with TRBJ2-5; weak D call: TRBD1 (5 bases). Germline V lookup: CDR1 MNHEY, CDR2 SVGAGI. CDR3 size: 14 residues. Trimming left V 4 bases short and J 4 bases short, with 13 bases between. The CDR3 region has the DNA TGTGCCAGCAGTTCAAGGACAAGTTTAGAGACCCAGTACTTC. Its protein is CASSSRTSLETQYF.

In this sample, this clonotype turned up many times. The V call is TRBV5-1, the J call TRBJ2-5; 8 bases line up with TRBD1. Germline V gene data show CDR1 as SGHRS and CDR2 as YFSETQ. This CDR3 spans 13 amino acids. J gave up 3 bases and V 4 bases, and 2 bases lay outside the gene matches. The CDR3 reads CASSRTGKETQYF. Here the CDR3 DNA reads TGCGCCAGCAGCCGGACAGGGAAAGAGACCCAGTACTTC.

This clonotype has ten or more counts. The chain links TRBV7-6 to TRBJ1-1; D is ambiguous. The germline V gene has CDR1 SGHVS and CDR2 FNYEAQ. Between the trimmed V and J ends, which lost 1 base and 0 bases, there was a span of 12 bases. This CDR3 contains 16 residues. The DNA for the CDR3 is TGTGCCAGCAGCTTAGAGGGCAGTTACATGAACACTGAAGCTTTCTTT. This translates into CASSLEGSYMNTEAFF.

This clonotype was seen repeatedly, ten times or more. The V gene is TRBV7-8, the J gene TRBJ2-6, with D possibly matching TRBD2 (6 bases). Germline V gene sequence: CDR1 SGHVS, CDR2 FQNEAQ. Trimming removed 1 base from V and 2 bases from J, with 6 bases in between. This CDR3 contains 15 residues. CDR3 residues: CASSLGLAGANVLTF. Here the CDR3 DNA reads TGTGCCAGCAGCTTAGGACTAGCTGGGGCCAACGTCCTGACTTTC.

This rearrangement joins TRBV7-8 to TRBJ1-3, with D hard to call. Germline CDR1 SGHVS, CDR2 FQNEAQ. This CDR3 is 13 amino acids long. Trimming removed 4 bases from V and 2 bases from J, with 6 bases in between. CDR3 residues: CASSSDAGNTIYF. The CDR3 bases are TGTGCCAGCAGCTCTGATGCTGGAAACACCATATATTTT.